This entry lists 3 T cell receptor beta chains sequenced from one sample in a study of blood T cells in healthy people across ages. A second about 7 to 12 cycle PCR used barcoded and J-beta primers. Using its own MiXCR run on the 5' RACE reads, TCRdb lists one record per CDR3 protein. This sample carries 1.5 million to 2 million distinct CDR3 sequences, under 30% of them seen once, and the ten largest clones take 7.7%. Sequenced sample: blood. Receptor source: a woman aged 30 to 39 in good health.

This clonotype showed up just a few times. The chain combines TRBV9 with TRBJ1-2; D possibly corresponds to TRBD1 (6 bases). CDR1 and CDR2 (germline): SGDLS, YYNGEE. The CDR3 loop spans 13 amino acids. Between the trimmed V and J ends, which lost 0 bases and 7 bases, there was a span of 10 bases. The CDR3 bases are TGTGCCAGCAGCGTAGAACAGGGAGGTGGCTACACCTTC. Protein product: CASSVEQGGGYTF.

Only a few counts were recorded for this clonotype. This sequence joins TRBV29-1 and TRBJ2-3, with D perhaps matching TRBD1 or TRBD2 (6 bases each). Germline V gene sequence: CDR1 SQVTM, CDR2 ANQGSEA. This CDR3 comprises 14 residues. V shed 4 bases and J shed 3 bases, with 14 bases lying between them. The CDR3 coding sequence is TGCAGCGTTGCATCCGGGGGCGAAACAGATACGCAGTATTTT. Encoded protein: CSVASGGETDTQYF.

Only a few counts were recorded for this clonotype. At one boundary the junction diverges from the germline segment, which might be a read error. The chain links TRBV6-5 to TRBJ1-1; D is uncertain. The CDR3 has 14 residues. The germline V gene has CDR1 MNHEY and CDR2 SVGAGI. The CDR3 nucleotides read TGTGCCAGCAGTTACTCGAGTCAGAACGCTGAAGCTTTCTTT. It encodes CASSYSSQNAEAFF.